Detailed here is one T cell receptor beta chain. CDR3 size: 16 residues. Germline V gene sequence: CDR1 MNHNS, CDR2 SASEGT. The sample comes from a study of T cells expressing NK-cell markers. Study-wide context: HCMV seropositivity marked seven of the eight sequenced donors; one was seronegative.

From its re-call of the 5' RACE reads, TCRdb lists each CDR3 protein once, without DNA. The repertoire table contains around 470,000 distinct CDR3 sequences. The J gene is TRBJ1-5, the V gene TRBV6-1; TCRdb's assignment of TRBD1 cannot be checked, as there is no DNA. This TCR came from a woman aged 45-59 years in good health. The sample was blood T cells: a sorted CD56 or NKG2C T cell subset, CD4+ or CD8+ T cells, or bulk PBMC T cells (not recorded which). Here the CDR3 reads CASSERLSGPNQPQHF.